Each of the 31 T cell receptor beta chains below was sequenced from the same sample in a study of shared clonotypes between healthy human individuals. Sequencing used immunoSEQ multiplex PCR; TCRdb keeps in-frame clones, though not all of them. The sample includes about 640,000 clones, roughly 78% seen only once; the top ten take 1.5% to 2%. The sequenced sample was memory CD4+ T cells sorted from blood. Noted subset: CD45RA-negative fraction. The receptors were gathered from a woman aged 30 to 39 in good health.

This chain's CDR3 is CASRKEQGARGEQYF. For the CDR3, the DNA is TGTGCCAGCAGGAAAGAACAGGGGGCGCGCGGCGAGCAGTACTTC. This chain joins TRBV6-5 and TRBJ2-7; 9 nucleotides agree with TRBD1. Germline V gene lookup returns CDR1 MNHEY and CDR2 SVGAGI. With 6 bases clipped from V and 6 bases from J, the junction kept 12 bases outside the gene matches. The CDR3 is 15 amino acids.

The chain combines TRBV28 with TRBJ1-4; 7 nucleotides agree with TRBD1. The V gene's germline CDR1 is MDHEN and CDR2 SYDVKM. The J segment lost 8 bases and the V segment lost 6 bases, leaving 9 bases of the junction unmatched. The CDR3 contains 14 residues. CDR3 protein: CASSAGGSREKLFF. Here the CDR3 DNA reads TGTGCCAGCAGCGCAGGGGGGAGTAGGGAAAAACTGTTTTTT. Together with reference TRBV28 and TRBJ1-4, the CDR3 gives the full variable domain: DVKVTQSSRYLVKRTGEKVFLECVQDMDHENMFWYRQDPGLGLRLIYFSYDVKMKEKGDIPEGYSVSREKKERFSLILESASTNQTSMYLCASSAGGSREKLFFGSGTQLSVL.

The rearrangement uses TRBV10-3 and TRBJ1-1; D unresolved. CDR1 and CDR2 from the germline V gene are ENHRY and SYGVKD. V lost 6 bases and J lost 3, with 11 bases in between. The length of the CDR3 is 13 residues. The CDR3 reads CAIRPRGDTEAFF. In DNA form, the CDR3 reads TGTGCCATCAGGCCCCGCGGTGACACTGAAGCTTTCTTT.

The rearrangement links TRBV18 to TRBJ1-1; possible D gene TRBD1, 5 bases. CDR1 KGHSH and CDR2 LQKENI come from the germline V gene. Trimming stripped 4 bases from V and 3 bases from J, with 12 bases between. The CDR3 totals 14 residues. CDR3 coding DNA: TGTGCCAGCTCACGACTTATGGGGGACACTGAAGCTTTCTTT. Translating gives CASSRLMGDTEAFF.

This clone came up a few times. The CDR3 coding sequence is TGTGCCAGTAGTATAGAAGGACTAGCGGGAAATCGGCAGTTCTTC. This encodes CASSIEGLAGNRQFF. The V and J genes are TRBV19 and TRBJ2-1; TRBD2 matches 12 bases. The length of the CDR3 is 15 residues. V shed 0 bases, J shed 12 bases, and the junction held 6 bases outside the gene matches. Germline values: CDR1 LNHDA, CDR2 SQIVND (reference sequence).

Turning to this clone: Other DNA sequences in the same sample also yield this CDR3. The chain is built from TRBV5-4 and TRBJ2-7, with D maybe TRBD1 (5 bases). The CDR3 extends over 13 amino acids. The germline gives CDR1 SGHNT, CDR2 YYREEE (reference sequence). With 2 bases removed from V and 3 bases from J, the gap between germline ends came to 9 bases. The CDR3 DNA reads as TGTGCCAGCAGCTTCCAGGGTAACTACGAGCAGTACTTC. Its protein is CASSFQGNYEQYF.

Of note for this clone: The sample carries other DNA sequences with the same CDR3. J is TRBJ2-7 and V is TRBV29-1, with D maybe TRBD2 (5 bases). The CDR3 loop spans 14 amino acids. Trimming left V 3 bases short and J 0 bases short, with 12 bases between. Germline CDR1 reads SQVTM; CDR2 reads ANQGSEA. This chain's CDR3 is CSVEVEAGSYEQYF. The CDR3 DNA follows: TGCAGCGTTGAGGTGGAGGCCGGCTCCTACGAGCAGTACTTC.

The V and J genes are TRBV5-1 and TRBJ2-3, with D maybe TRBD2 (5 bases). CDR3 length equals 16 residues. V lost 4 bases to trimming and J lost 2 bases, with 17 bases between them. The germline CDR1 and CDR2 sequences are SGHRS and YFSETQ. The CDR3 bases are TGCGCCAGCAGCCTGACCCTCGAGGGCCACACAGATACGCAGTATTTT. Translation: CASSLTLEGHTDTQYF.

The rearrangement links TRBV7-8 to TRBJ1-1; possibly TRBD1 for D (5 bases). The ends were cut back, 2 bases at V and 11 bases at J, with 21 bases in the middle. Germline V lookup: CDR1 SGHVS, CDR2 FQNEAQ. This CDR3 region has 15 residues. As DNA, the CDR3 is TGTGCCAGCAGCTTAAGGCTCGGGCCAGGGTCGACCGCTTTCTTT. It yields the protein CASSLRLGPGSTAFF. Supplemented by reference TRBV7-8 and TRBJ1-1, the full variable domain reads GAGVSQSPRYKVAKRGQDVALRCDPISGHVSLFWYQQALGQGPEFLTYFQNEAQLDKSGLPSDRFFAERPEGSVSTLKIQRTQQEDSAVYLCASSLRLGPGSTAFFGQGTRLTVV.

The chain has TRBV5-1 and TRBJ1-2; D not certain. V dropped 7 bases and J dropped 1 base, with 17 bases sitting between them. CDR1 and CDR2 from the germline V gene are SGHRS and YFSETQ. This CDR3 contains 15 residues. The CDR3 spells CASGRSGDLNYGYTF. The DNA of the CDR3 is TGCGCCAGCGGACGTTCTGGCGACCTTAACTATGGCTACACCTTC. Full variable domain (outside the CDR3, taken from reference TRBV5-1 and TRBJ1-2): KAGVTQTPRYLIKTRGQQVTLSCSPISGHRSVSWYQQTPGQGLQFLFEYFSETQRNKGNFPGRFSGRQFSNSRSEMNVSTLELGDSALYLCASGRSGDLNYGYTFGSGTRLTVV.

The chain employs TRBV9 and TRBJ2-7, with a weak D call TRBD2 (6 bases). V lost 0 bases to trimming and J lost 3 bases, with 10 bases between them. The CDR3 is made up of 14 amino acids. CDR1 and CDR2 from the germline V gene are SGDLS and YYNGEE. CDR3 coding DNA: TGTGCCAGCAGCGTAGATGGGGAGGTCTACGAGCAGTACTTC. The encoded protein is CASSVDGEVYEQYF.

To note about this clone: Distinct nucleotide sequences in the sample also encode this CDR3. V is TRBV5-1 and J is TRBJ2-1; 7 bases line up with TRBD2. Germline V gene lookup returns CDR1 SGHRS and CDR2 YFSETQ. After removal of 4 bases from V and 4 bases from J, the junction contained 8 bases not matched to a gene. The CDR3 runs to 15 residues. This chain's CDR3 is CASSASSGSYNEQFF. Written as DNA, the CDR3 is TGCGCCAGCAGCGCCTCTAGCGGTAGTTACAATGAGCAGTTCTTC.

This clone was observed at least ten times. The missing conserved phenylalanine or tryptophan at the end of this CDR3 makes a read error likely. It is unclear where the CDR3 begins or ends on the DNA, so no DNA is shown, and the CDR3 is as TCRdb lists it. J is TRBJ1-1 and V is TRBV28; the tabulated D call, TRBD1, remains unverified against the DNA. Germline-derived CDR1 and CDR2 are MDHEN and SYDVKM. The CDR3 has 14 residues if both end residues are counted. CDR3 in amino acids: CASRSGIGTSRGAI.

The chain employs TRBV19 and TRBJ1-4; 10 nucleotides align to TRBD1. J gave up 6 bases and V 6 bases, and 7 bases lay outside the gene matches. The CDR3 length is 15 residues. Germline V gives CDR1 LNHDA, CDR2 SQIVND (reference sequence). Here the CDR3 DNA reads TGTGCCAGTAGGATCCCCGGACAGGGGGATGAAAAACTGTTTTTT. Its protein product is CASRIPGQGDEKLFF.

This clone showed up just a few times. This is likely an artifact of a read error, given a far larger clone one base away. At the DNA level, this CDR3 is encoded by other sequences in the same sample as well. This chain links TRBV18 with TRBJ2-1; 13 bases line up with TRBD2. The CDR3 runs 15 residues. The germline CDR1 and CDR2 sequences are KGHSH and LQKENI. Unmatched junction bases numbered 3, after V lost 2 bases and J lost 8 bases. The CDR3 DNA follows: TGTGCCAGCTCACCAGGACTAGCGGGAGACGATGAGCAGTTCTTC. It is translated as CASSPGLAGDDEQFF.

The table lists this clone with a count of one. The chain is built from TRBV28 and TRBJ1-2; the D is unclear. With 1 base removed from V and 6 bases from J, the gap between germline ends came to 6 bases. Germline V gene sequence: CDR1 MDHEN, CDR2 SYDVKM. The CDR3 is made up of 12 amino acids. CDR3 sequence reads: CASSLSLNGYTF. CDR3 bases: TGTGCCAGCAGTTTATCGCTCAATGGCTACACCTTC.

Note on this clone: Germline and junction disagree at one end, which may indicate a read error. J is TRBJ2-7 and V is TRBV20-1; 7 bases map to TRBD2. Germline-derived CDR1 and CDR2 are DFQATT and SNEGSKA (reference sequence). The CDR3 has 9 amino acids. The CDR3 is CSARTPSGF. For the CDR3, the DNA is TGCAGTGCTAGGACCCCTAGCGGCTTC.

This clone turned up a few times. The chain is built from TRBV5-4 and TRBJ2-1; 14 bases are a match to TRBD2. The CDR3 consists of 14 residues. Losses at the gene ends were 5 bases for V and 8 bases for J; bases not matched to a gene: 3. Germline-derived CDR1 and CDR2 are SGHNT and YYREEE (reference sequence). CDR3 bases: TGTGCCAGCAGTTCGGGACTAGCGGGAGATGAGCAGTTCTTC. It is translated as CASSSGLAGDEQFF.

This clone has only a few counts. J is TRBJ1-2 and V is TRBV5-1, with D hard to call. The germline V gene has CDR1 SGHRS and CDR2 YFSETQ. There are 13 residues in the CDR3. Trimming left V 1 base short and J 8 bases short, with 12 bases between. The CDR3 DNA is TGCGCCAGCAGCTTGAAAGATGGGTTCGGCTACACCTTC. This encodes CASSLKDGFGYTF. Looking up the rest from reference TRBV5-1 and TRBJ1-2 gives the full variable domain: KAGVTQTPRYLIKTRGQQVTLSCSPISGHRSVSWYQQTPGQGLQFLFEYFSETQRNKGNFPGRFSGRQFSNSRSEMNVSTLELGDSALYLCASSLKDGFGYTFGSGTRLTVV.

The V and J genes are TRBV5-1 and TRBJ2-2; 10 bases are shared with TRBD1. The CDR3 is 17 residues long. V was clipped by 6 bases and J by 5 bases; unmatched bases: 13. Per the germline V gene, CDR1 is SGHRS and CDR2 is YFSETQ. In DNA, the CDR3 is TGCGCCAGCACCAGGACAGGGGGTCCCTCTCGGACCGGGGAGCTGTTTTTT. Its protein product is CASTRTGGPSRTGELFF.

The CDR3 nucleotides are TGTGCCAGCAGTGAAGCGGGGGTTTATCTATATGGCTACACCTTC. This codes for CASSEAGVYLYGYTF. The V call is TRBV2, the J call TRBJ1-2, with a weak D call TRBD1 (5 bases). Between the trimmed V and J ends, which lost 0 bases and 5 bases, there was a span of 13 bases. This CDR3 contains 15 residues. The germline V gene has CDR1 SNHLY and CDR2 FYNNEI.

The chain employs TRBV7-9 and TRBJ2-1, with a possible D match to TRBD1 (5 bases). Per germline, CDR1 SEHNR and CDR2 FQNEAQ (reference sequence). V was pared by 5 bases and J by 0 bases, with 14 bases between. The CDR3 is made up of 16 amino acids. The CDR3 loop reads CASSPGQVSSYNEQFF. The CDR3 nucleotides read TGTGCCAGCAGCCCAGGGCAGGTCAGCTCCTACAATGAGCAGTTCTTC.

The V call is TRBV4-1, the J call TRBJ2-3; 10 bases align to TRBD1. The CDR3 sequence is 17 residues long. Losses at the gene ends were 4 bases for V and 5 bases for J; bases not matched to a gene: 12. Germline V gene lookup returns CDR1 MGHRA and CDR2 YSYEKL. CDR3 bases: TGCGCCAGCAGCCTCATCCCCCGACAGGGGGCGCGAGATACGCAGTATTTT. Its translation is CASSLIPRQGARDTQYF.

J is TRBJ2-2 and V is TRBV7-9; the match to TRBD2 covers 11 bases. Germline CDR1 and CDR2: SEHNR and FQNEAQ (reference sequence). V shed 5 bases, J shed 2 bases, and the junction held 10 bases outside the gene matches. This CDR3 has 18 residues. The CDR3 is CASSLIGLAGRNTGELFF. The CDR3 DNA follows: TGTGCCAGCAGCCTCATAGGACTAGCGGGCCGCAACACCGGGGAGCTGTTTTTT.

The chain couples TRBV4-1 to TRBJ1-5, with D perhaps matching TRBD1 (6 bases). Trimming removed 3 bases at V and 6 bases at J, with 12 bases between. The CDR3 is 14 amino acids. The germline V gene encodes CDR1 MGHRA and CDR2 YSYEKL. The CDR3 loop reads CASSQVGGSQPQHF. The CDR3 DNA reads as TGCGCCAGCAGCCAGGTGGGGGGCAGTCAGCCCCAGCATTTT.

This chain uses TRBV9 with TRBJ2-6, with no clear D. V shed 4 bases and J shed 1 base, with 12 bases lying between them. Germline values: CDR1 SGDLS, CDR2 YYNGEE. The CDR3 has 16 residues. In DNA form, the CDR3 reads TGTGCCAGCAGCTCCAGTCCCTTATCTGGGGCCAACGTCCTGACTTTC. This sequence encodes CASSSSPLSGANVLTF.

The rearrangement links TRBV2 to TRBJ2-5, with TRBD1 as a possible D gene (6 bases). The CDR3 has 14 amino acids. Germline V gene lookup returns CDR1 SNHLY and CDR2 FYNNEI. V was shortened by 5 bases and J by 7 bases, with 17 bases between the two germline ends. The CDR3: CASSSQNRVGTQYF. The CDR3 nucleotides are TGTGCCAGCAGTTCCCAAAACAGGGTCGGGACCCAGTACTTC.

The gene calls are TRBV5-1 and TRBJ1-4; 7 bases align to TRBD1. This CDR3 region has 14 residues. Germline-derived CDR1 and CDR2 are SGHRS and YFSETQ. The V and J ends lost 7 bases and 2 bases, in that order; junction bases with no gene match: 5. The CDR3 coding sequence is TGCGCCAGCGGAATACAGGGGACTAATGAAAAACTGTTTTTT. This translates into CASGIQGTNEKLFF.

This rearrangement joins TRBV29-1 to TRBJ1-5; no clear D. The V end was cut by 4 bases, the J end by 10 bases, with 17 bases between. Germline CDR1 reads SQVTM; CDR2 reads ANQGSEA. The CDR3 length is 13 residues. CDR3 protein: CSVAKGLDLPQHF. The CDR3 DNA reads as TGCAGCGTTGCTAAGGGCCTCGATCTCCCCCAGCATTTT.

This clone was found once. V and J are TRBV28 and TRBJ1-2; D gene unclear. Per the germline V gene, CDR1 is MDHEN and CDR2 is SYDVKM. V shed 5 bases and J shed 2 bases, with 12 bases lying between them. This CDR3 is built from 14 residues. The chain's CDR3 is CASSTQTGNYGYTF. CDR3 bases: TGTGCCAGCAGTACCCAGACGGGGAACTATGGCTACACCTTC.

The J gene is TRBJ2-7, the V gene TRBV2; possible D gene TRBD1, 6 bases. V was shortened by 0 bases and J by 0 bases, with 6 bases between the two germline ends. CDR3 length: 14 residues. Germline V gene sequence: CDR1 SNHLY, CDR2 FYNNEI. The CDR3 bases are TGTGCCAGCAGTGAAGCGGGGGCCTCCTACGAGCAGTACTTC. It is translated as CASSEAGASYEQYF.